This is a list of T cell receptor beta chains from one sample in a study of blood T cell repertoires in COVID-19. Sequencing used immunoSEQ multiplex PCR; TCRdb keeps in-frame clones, though not all of them. The table lists some 320,000 clones, approximately 89% of them singletons. Sequenced input: PBMCs or T cells enriched from blood (not recorded which). These receptor sequences come from a woman aged 30 to 39 who had recovered from COVID-19. Both conserved end residues are part of each CDR3. The D gene is left open where the match is weak. Expanded clones are given a class, and other clones once, few, many or no size at all.

size: .
D: .
J: TRBJ1-6
length: 16
V: TRBV7-9
DNA: TGTGCCAGCAGCTTGGGTCAGGGATACTATAATTCACCCCTCCACTTT
CDR3: CASSLGQGYYNSPLHF

size: .
D: TRBD1
J: TRBJ2-7
length: 14
V: TRBV28
DNA: TGTGCCAGCACCCCGAGGACAGGGGTGTACGAGCAGTACTTC
CDR3: CASTPRTGVYEQYF

size: .
D: .
J: TRBJ1-2
length: 15
V: TRBV18
DNA: TGTGCCAGCTCACTCACATCCGGGAGCACCTATGGCTACACCTTC
CDR3: CASSLTSGSTYGYTF

size: once
D: TRBD1
J: TRBJ1-4
length: 15
V: TRBV5-6
DNA: TGTGCCAGCAGCTTGACGGTACAGGGGGGTGAAAAACTGTTTTTT
CDR3: CASSLTVQGGEKLFF

size: once
D: .
J: TRBJ2-7
length: 14
V: TRBV10-3
DNA: TGTGCCATCAGTCCTGGGCGGGATGGGGACGAGCAGTACTTC
CDR3: CAISPGRDGDEQYF

size: .
D: .
J: TRBJ1-5
length: 13
V: TRBV6-5
DNA: TGTGCCAGCAGTTACTCGTTAGCCCAGCCCCAGCATTTT
CDR3: CASSYSLAQPQHF

size: few
D: .
J: TRBJ1-4
length: 16
V: TRBV4-2
DNA: TGTGCCAGCAGCCCCCTGGACAGATATACTAATGAAAAACTGTTTTTT
CDR3: CASSPLDRYTNEKLFF

size: .
D: .
J: TRBJ1-5
length: 14
V: TRBV28
DNA: TGTGCCAGCAGTCCCTCGGGAGTACGTCAGCCCCAGCATTTT
CDR3: CASSPSGVRQPQHF

size: .
D: TRBD1
J: TRBJ2-2
length: 15
V: TRBV9
DNA: TGTGCCAGCAGTCTCAGGGGGCTCGGCACCGGGGAGCTGTTTTTT
CDR3: CASSLRGLGTGELFF

size: .
D: TRBD1
J: TRBJ1-2
length: 15
V: TRBV7-2
DNA: TGTGCCAGCAGTCGTACAGGGGCGCCTTCCTATGGCTACACCTTC
CDR3: CASSRTGAPSYGYTF

size: .
D: .
J: TRBJ1-1
length: 11
V: TRBV11-2
DNA: TGTGCCAGCAGCTCAAACACTGAAGCTTTCTTT
CDR3: CASSSNTEAFF

size: .
D: TRBD2
J: TRBJ2-3
length: 16
V: TRBV4-3
DNA: TGCGCCAGCAGCCACGCTAGCGGGGGGGCGGTGGATACGCAGTATTTT
CDR3: CASSHASGGAVDTQYF

size: .
D: .
J: TRBJ2-5
length: 14
V: TRBV4-2
DNA: TGTGCCAGCAGCGCAGGGGCCCCCGATGAGACCCAGTACTTC
CDR3: CASSAGAPDETQYF

size: .
D: TRBD1
J: TRBJ2-3
length: 15
V: TRBV11-2
DNA: TGTGCCAGCAGCTATTACAGGGGAGTCACAGATACGCAGTATTTT
CDR3: CASSYYRGVTDTQYF

size: .
D: .
J: TRBJ1-1
length: 13
V: TRBV14
DNA: TGTGCCAGCAGCGAGGACTCGAACACTGAAGCTTTCTTT
CDR3: CASSEDSNTEAFF

size: .
D: TRBD2
J: TRBJ2-1
length: 22
V: TRBV3-1/TRBV3-2
DNA: TGTGCCAGCAGCCAAGATTGGAGAGGTGGTAGCGGGGGGCCTAGCTCCTACAATGAGCAGTTCTTC
CDR3: CASSQDWRGGSGGPSSYNEQFF

size: .
D: TRBD2
J: TRBJ2-3
length: 15
V: TRBV27
DNA: TGTGCCAGCAGTTTCAGGGGACTAGCGTCAGATACGCAGTATTTT
CDR3: CASSFRGLASDTQYF

size: .
D: .
J: TRBJ1-4
length: 12
V: TRBV6-4
DNA: TGTGCCAGCAGAAGACAGTATGAAAAACTGTTTTTT
CDR3: CASRRQYEKLFF

size: .
D: .
J: TRBJ2-4
length: 13
V: TRBV7-9
DNA: TGTGCCAGCAGCTTAGCGGGGGGAAGCATTCAGTACTTC
CDR3: CASSLAGGSIQYF

size: .
D: .
J: TRBJ2-3
length: 14
V: TRBV7-2
DNA: TGTGCCAGCAGCCCCGGACATTCCACAGATACGCAGTATTTT
CDR3: CASSPGHSTDTQYF

size: once
D: .
J: TRBJ2-2
length: 16
V: TRBV18
DNA: TGTGCCAGCTCACCAGCCGTCAGGGCATACACCGGGGAGCTGTTTTTT
CDR3: CASSPAVRAYTGELFF

size: .
D: TRBD2
J: TRBJ2-5
length: 16
V: TRBV4-1
DNA: TGCGCCAGCAGCCAAGGGAGGACTAGCGGGGGAGAGACCCAGTACTTC
CDR3: CASSQGRTSGGETQYF

size: .
D: .
J: TRBJ2-5
length: 14
V: TRBV5-1
DNA: TGCGCCAGCAGCTTGGGACACCCATCGGAGACCCAGTACTTC
CDR3: CASSLGHPSETQYF

size: .
D: TRBD1
J: TRBJ2-7
length: 15
V: TRBV7-9
DNA: TGTGCCAGCAGCTTCGGACAGGGCGACGGCAACGAGCAGTACTTC
CDR3: CASSFGQGDGNEQYF

size: .
D: TRBD2
J: TRBJ2-2
length: 17
V: TRBV2
DNA: TGTGCCAGCAGCTCCACCCCGGGACTAGTCATTTCCGGGGAGCTGTTTTTT
CDR3: CASSSTPGLVISGELFF

size: .
D: .
J: TRBJ1-1
length: 14
V: TRBV29-1
DNA: TGCAGCGTTGGACAGCTATTAGCGAACACTGAAGCTTTCTTT
CDR3: CSVGQLLANTEAFF

size: .
D: .
J: TRBJ2-2
length: 13
V: TRBV7-3
DNA: TGTGCCAGCAGCTCGGACTGGGCGGGGGAGCTGTTTTTT
CDR3: CASSSDWAGELFF

size: .
D: .
J: TRBJ2-7
length: 15
V: TRBV11-2
DNA: TGTGCCAGCAGCTTAGAAGCTCCTATCTCCTACGAGCAGTACTTC
CDR3: CASSLEAPISYEQYF

size: .
D: .
J: TRBJ2-1
length: 15
V: TRBV11-2
DNA: TGTGCCAGCAGCTTGATTAGGGGCTCCTACAATGAGCAGTTCTTC
CDR3: CASSLIRGSYNEQFF

size: .
D: TRBD1
J: TRBJ1-6
length: 17
V: TRBV25-1
DNA: TGTGCCAGCAGTGACCTAGTGACGGGACAGGGGGCTTCACCCCTCCACTTT
CDR3: CASSDLVTGQGASPLHF

size: .
D: TRBD2
J: TRBJ2-2
length: 16
V: TRBV5-1
DNA: TGCGCCAGCACCGAACTAGCGGCGACGAACACCGGGGAGCTGTTTTTT
CDR3: CASTELAATNTGELFF

size: .
D: TRBD2
J: TRBJ2-1
length: 15
V: TRBV7-3
DNA: TGTGCCAGCAGCCTAAGCGGGGGGGCATTCAATGAGCAGTTCTTC
CDR3: CASSLSGGAFNEQFF

size: .
D: .
J: TRBJ1-4
length: 14
V: TRBV6-5
DNA: TGTGCCAGCAGTTTGAGGCGACCTAATGAAAAACTGTTTTTT
CDR3: CASSLRRPNEKLFF

size: .
D: .
J: TRBJ1-1
length: 13
V: TRBV7-9
DNA: TGTGCCAGCAGCTTAGGACAGAACACTGAAGCTTTCTTT
CDR3: CASSLGQNTEAFF

size: .
D: TRBD1
J: TRBJ2-5
length: 14
V: TRBV5-6
DNA: TGTGCCAGCAGCTCCGGATCAGGGGGAGAGACCCAGTACTTC
CDR3: CASSSGSGGETQYF

size: .
D: TRBD1
J: TRBJ1-6
length: 18
V: TRBV5-4
DNA: TGTGCCAGCAGCCCTAGTGGGGGACCGACAGGGAAGGATTCACCCCTCCACTTT
CDR3: CASSPSGGPTGKDSPLHF

size: few
D: .
J: TRBJ1-6
length: 15
V: TRBV2
DNA: TGTGCCAGCAGTCGGACTCCCACGGCGAATTCACCCCTCCACTTT
CDR3: CASSRTPTANSPLHF

size: .
D: TRBD1
J: TRBJ1-1
length: 14
V: TRBV18
DNA: TGTGCCAGCTCATCCGGGACAGGGAGGATTGAAGCTTTCTTT
CDR3: CASSSGTGRIEAFF

size: .
D: .
J: TRBJ2-2
length: 15
V: TRBV7-6
DNA: TGTGCCAGCAGCCCCGACAGGCCAAACACCGGGGAGCTGTTTTTT
CDR3: CASSPDRPNTGELFF

size: .
D: TRBD2
J: TRBJ2-7
length: 15
V: TRBV13
DNA: TGTGCCAGCAGCTTAAACCAGCGGGGTCTCGACGAGCAGTACTTC
CDR3: CASSLNQRGLDEQYF

size: .
D: .
J: TRBJ1-1
length: 12
V: TRBV7-8
DNA: TGTGCCAGCAGCTTAGCGTCAGGGGAAGCTTTCTTT
CDR3: CASSLASGEAFF

size: .
D: .
J: TRBJ2-5
length: 15
V: TRBV6-6
DNA: TGTGCCAGCAGTTACTCGGGCGTACTACAGGGGACCCAGTACTTC
CDR3: CASSYSGVLQGTQYF

size: .
D: .
J: TRBJ1-4
length: 14
V: TRBV19
DNA: TGTGCCAGTAGCCTAACTAGGACTAATGAAAAACTGTTTTTT
CDR3: CASSLTRTNEKLFF

size: .
D: TRBD1
J: TRBJ2-7
length: 16
V: TRBV4-3
DNA: TGCGCCAGCAGCCAAGATAGTCGACAGGGTTCCTACGAGCAGTACTTC
CDR3: CASSQDSRQGSYEQYF

size: .
D: TRBD1
J: TRBJ2-2
length: 18
V: TRBV27
DNA: TGTGCCAGCAGTTCACACTGGGGCCGGGACAGGTTAACCGGGGAGCTGTTTTTT
CDR3: CASSSHWGRDRLTGELFF

size: .
D: .
J: TRBJ1-1
length: 15
V: TRBV7-8
DNA: TGTGCCAGCAGCCCCCCCCGGGTAGGGGCCACTGAAGCTTTCTTT
CDR3: CASSPPRVGATEAFF

size: .
D: TRBD1
J: TRBJ2-1
length: 13
V: TRBV3-1/TRBV3-2
DNA: TGTGCCAGCAGCCTCGGACAGGGGAATGAGCAGTTCTTC
CDR3: CASSLGQGNEQFF

size: .
D: TRBD1
J: TRBJ1-1
length: 15
V: TRBV9
DNA: TGTGCCAGCAGCGTAGTGGGGACAGGGGGCACTGAAGCTTTCTTT
CDR3: CASSVVGTGGTEAFF

size: .
D: .
J: TRBJ1-2
length: 15
V: TRBV7-8
DNA: TGTGCCAGCAGCTTGAGACCGGGACTTATGCGTGGCTACACCTTC
CDR3: CASSLRPGLMRGYTF

size: .
D: TRBD1
J: TRBJ2-2
length: 15
V: TRBV24-1
DNA: TGTGCCACCAGTGACCCGACACAGGGGACCGGGGAGCTGTTTTTT
CDR3: CATSDPTQGTGELFF

size: once
D: .
J: TRBJ2-7
length: 15
V: TRBV5-6
DNA: TGTGCCAGCAGCTTCGGGACTCCCGTCTCCTACGAGCAGTACTTC
CDR3: CASSFGTPVSYEQYF

size: .
D: .
J: TRBJ2-3
length: 14
V: TRBV6-5
DNA: TGTGCCAGCAGCTTGGGCGGGGAAGTGAATACGCAGTATTTT
CDR3: CASSLGGEVNTQYF

size: .
D: TRBD1
J: TRBJ2-3
length: 18
V: TRBV10-3
DNA: TGTGCCATCAGCAGAGACCTACCTGGACAGGGAAGCACAGATACGCAGTATTTT
CDR3: CAISRDLPGQGSTDTQYF